The clone carrying this T cell receptor (beta chain) was recorded only once. This sample was taken from a study of blood T cell repertoires in COVID-19. About the research overall: Some COVID-19 samples were acute and others convalescent; all came from the United States, Italy and Spain. From T cells, B-cell-depleted T cells, or PBMCs came the material, which was cDNA or gDNA.

CDR1 is MNHNY, CDR2 SVGAGI, per germline (reference sequence). CDR3 length: 12 residues. V was pared by 6 bases and J by 8 bases, with 6 bases of the junction left unmatched. Study processing details: Estimated nucleated cell counts came from reference gene primer amplification. Generated by immunoSEQ multiplex PCR, the TCRdb table keeps only in-frame clones and is missing some. The V and J calls and clone size were taken over from that table, and D and trimming were inferred from the DNA. The sample lists roughly 250,000 clones, 85% to 90% occurring once. The sequenced sample was peripheral blood. The rearrangement links TRBV6-6 to TRBJ1-2; the match to TRBD1 covers 7 bases. This sequence was found in a woman aged 40 to 55 with acute or convalescent COVID-19. The CDR3: CASRTGAEGYTF. The CDR3 DNA is TGTGCCAGCAGAACAGGGGCGGAAGGCTACACCTTC.